This T cell receptor beta chain was identified during a study of blood T cells in healthy people across ages. This clonotype was observed a few times. Alongside a J-beta primer mix, a sample-barcoded 5' primer served in a second PCR lasting about 7 to 12 cycles. Template switching added a 12-random-nucleotide identifier to every cDNA molecule. A single record per CDR3 protein comes from TCRdb applying MiXCR to the 5' RACE reads. The sample comprises 1.4 million or so distinct CDR3 sequences, approximately 39% of which are singletons, and around 4% rests with the top ten. The germline V gene encodes CDR1 SGHTA and CDR2 FQGTGA. With 1 base removed from V and 10 bases from J, the gap between germline ends came to 13 bases. This CDR3 has 13 amino acids.

The TCR sequence derives from a woman aged 18-30 years in good health. The chain recombines TRBV7-3 with TRBJ1-1; D is perhaps TRBD1 (5 bases). Sequencing was performed on blood. In DNA form, the CDR3 reads TGTGCCAGCAGCTTAAGAGGGGCTGAGTCAGCTTTCTTT. Protein: CASSLRGAESAFF.